This T cell receptor (beta chain) appears in the sequencing data of a study of control samples from healthy donors and cancer patients. Trimming cost V 0 bases and J 0 bases, with 9 bases left between them. The CDR3 contains 15 residues. Germline V lookup: CDR1 SGDLS, CDR2 YYNGEE. The data were produced by immunoSEQ multiplex PCR, yet TCRdb's version contains in-frame clones alone and is incomplete. The sample holds approximately 120,000 clones, 90% seen once. This clonotype was sampled from a human donor in good health. The donor label of this sample is uncertain. The rearrangement uses TRBV9 and TRBJ1-2; no definite D call. The sample comprised blood. CDR3 nucleotide sequence: TGTGCCAGCAGCGTAGTTGGCAGCCCTAACTATGGCTACACCTTC. Encoded protein: CASSVVGSPNYGYTF.